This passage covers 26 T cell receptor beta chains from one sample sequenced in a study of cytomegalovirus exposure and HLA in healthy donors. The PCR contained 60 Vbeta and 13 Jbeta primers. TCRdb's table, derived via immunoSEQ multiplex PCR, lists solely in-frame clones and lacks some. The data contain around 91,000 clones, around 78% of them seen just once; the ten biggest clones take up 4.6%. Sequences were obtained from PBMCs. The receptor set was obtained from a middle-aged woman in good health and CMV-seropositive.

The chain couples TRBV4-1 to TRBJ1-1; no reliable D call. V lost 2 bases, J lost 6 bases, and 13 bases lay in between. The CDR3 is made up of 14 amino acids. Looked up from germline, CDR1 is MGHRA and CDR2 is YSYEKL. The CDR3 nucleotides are TGCGCCAGCAGCCAATCGGGATCTGCTTCTGAAGCTTTCTTT. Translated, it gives CASSQSGSASEAFF.

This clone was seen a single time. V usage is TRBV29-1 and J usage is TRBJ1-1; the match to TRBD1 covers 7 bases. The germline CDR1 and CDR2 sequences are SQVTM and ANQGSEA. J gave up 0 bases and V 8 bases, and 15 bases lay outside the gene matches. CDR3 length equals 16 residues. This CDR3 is CSTILPPGTVNTEAFF. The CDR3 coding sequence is TGCAGCACAATATTGCCTCCCGGGACAGTGAACACTGAAGCTTTCTTT. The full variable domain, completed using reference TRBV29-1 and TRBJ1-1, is SAVISQKPSRDICQRGTSLTIQCQVDSQVTMMFWYRQQPGQSLTLIATANQGSEATYESGFVIDKFPISRPNLTFSTLTVSNMSPEDSSIYLCSTILPPGTVNTEAFFGQGTRLTVV.

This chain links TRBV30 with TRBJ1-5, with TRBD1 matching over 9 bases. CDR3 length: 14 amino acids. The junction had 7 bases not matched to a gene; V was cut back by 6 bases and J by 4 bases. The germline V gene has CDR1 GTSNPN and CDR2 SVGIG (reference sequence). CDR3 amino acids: CACTGGTGNQPQHF. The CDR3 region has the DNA TGTGCCTGCACGGGAGGGACAGGGAATCAGCCCCAGCATTTT.

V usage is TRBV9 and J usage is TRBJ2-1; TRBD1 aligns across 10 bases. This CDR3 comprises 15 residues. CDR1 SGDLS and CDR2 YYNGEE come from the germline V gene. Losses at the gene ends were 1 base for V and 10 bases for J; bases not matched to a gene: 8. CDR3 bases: TGTGCCAGCAGCGTATACGGGACAGGGGCCACCGAGCAGTTCTTC. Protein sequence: CASSVYGTGATEQFF.

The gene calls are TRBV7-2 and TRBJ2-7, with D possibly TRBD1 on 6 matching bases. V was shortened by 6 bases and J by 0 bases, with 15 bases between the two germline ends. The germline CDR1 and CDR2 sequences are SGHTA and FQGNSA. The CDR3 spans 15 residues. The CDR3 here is CASSPGTPVSYEQYF. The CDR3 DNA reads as TGTGCCAGCAGTCCCGGGACACCGGTCTCCTACGAGCAGTACTTC.

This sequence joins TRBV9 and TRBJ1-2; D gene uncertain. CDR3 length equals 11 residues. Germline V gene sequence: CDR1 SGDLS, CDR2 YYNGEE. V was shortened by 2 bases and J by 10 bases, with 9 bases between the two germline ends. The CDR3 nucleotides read TGTGCCAGCAGCGTTGGAGTTCTCTACACCTTC. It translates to CASSVGVLYTF.

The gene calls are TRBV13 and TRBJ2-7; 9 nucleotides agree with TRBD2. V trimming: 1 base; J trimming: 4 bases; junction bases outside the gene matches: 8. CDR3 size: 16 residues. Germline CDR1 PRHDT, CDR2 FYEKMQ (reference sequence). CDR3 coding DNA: TGTGCCAGCAGCTTAGAAGGCGGGAGGGCCAAATACGAGCAGTACTTC. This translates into CASSLEGGRAKYEQYF.

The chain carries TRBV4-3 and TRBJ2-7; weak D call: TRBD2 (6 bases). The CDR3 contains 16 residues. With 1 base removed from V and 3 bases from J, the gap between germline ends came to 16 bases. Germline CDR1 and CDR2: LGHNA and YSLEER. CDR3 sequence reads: CASSQVFGQGLYEQYF. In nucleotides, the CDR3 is TGCGCCAGCAGCCAAGTTTTTGGGCAGGGACTCTACGAGCAGTACTTC.

The CDR3 loop reads CASSKDRGGNTEAFF. In DNA, the CDR3 is TGTGCCAGCAGCAAAGACAGGGGAGGTAACACTGAAGCTTTCTTT. The chain joins TRBV6-5 to TRBJ1-1; 8 bases align to TRBD1. The CDR3 length is 15 residues. Trimming at V came to 6 bases and at J to 2 bases, leaving 8 bases not matched to a gene. CDR1 is MNHEY, CDR2 SVGAGI, per germline.

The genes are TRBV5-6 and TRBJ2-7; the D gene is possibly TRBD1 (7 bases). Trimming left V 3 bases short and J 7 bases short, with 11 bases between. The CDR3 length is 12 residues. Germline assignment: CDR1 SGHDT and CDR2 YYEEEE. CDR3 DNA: TGTGCCAGCAGCTCACAGGGGAGGGAGCAGTACTTC. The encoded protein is CASSSQGREQYF.

CDR3 nucleotide sequence: TGCAGCGTCTTCTATGATACGCAGTATTTT. The encoded protein is CSVFYDTQYF. This chain links TRBV29-1 with TRBJ2-3, with unresolved D. Trimming took 6 bases from V and 6 from J, leaving 7 bases between them. Germline-derived CDR1 and CDR2 are SQVTM and ANQGSEA. The CDR3 runs 10 residues.

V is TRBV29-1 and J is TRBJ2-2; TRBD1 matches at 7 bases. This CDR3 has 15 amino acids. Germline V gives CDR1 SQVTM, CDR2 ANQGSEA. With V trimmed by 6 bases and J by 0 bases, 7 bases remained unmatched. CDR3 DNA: TGCAGCGTGCAAGCAGGGACAGCGAACACCGGGGAGCTGTTTTTT. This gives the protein CSVQAGTANTGELFF.

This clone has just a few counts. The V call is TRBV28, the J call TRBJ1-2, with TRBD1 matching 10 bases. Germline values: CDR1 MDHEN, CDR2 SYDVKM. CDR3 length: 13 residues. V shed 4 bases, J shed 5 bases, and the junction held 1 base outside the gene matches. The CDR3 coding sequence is TGTGCCAGCAGTTGGGACAGGGGATATGGCTACACCTTC. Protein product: CASSWDRGYGYTF.

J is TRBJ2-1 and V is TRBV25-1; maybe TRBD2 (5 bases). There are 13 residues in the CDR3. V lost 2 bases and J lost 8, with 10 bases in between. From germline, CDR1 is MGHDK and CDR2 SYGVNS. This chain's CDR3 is CASSERGLDEQFF. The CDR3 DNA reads TGTGCCAGCAGTGAACGAGGGTTGGATGAGCAGTTCTTC.

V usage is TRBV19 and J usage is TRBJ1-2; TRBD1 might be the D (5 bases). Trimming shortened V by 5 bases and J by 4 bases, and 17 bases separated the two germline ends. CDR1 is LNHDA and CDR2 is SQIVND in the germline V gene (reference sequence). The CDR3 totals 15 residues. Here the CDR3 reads CASSLGAVELYGYTF. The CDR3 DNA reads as TGTGCCAGTAGTCTTGGGGCCGTCGAACTCTATGGCTACACCTTC.

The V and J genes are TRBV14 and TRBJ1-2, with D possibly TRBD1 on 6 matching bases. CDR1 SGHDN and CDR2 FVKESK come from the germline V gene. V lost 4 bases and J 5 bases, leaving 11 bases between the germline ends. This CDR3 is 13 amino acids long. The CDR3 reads CASSPQGPYGYTF. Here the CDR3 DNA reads TGTGCCAGCAGCCCACAGGGCCCTTATGGCTACACCTTC.

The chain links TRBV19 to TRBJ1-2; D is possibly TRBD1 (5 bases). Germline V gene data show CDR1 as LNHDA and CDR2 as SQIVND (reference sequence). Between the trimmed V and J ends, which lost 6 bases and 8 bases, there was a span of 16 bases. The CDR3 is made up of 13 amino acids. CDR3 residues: CASSLLGANGYTF. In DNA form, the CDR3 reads TGTGCCAGTAGCCTTCTAGGGGCTAACGGCTACACCTTC.

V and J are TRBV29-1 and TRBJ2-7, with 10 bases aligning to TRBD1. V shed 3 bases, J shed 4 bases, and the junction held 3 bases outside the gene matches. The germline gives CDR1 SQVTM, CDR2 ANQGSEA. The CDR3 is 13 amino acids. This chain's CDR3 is CSVEGQGKYEQYF. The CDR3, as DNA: TGCAGCGTTGAGGGACAGGGGAAGTACGAGCAGTACTTC.

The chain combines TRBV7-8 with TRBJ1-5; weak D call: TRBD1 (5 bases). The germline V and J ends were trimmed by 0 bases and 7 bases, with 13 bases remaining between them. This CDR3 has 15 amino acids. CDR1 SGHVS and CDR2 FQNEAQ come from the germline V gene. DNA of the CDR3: TGTGCCAGCAGCTTAGCGGGGCAGGGAGGACAGCCCCAGCATTTT. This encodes CASSLAGQGGQPQHF.

CDR3 sequence: CASSIWTGGWDEQFF. The CDR3 DNA sequence: TGTGCCAGTAGTATATGGACAGGGGGCTGGGATGAGCAGTTCTTC. The chain couples TRBV19 to TRBJ2-1; 11 bases fit TRBD1. Per the germline V gene, CDR1 is LNHDA and CDR2 is SQIVND (reference sequence). J was trimmed by 8 bases and V by 2 bases; bases with no gene match: 5. The CDR3 covers 15 residues.

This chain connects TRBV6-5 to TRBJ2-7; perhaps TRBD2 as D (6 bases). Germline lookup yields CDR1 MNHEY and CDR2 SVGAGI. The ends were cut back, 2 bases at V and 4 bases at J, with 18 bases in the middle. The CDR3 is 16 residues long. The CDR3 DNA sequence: TGTGCCAGCAGTTACCTGGAGCGGGCCACCACTTACGAGCAGTACTTC. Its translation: CASSYLERATTYEQYF.

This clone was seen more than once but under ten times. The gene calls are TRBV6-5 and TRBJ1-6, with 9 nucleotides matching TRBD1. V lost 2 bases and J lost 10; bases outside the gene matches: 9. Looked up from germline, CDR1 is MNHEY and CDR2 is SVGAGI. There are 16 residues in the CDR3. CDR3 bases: TGTGCCAGCAGTTACACCCCGGACAGGGGAGGGTCACCCCTCCACTTT. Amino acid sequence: CASSYTPDRGGSPLHF.

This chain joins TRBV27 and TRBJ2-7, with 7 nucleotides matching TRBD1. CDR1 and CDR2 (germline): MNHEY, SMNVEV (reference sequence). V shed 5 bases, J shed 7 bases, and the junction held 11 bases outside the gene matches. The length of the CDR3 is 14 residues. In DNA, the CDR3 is TGTGCCAGCAGTCCCAGACAGGGTTTGGGAGAGCAGTACTTC. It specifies CASSPRQGLGEQYF.

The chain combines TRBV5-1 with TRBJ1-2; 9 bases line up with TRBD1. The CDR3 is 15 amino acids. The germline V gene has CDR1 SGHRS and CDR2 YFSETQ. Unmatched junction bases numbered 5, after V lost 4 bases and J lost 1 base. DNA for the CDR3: TGCGCCAGCAGCCTAGGGACAGGGAATAACTATGGCTACACCTTC. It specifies CASSLGTGNNYGYTF.

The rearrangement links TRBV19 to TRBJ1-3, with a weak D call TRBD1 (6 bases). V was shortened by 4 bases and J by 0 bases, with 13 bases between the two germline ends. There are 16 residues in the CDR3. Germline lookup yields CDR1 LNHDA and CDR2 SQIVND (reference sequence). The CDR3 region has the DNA TGTGCCAGTAGTACTCCCGGACAGACCTCTGGAAACACCATATATTTT. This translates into CASSTPGQTSGNTIYF.

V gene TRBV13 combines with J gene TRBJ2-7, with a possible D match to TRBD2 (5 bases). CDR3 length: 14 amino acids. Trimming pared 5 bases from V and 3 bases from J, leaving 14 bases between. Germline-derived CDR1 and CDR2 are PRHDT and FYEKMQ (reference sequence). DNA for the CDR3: TGTGCCAGCAGCCAAGGAGGTAGCGACTACGAGCAGTACTTC. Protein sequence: CASSQGGSDYEQYF.